What follows are 7 T cell receptor beta chains derived from one specimen sequenced in a study of T cell responses to AZD1222 COVID-19 vaccine (dated by TCRdb to the early 2020s). Receptors were amplified or captured by the immunoSEQ multiplex PCR assay. This immuneACCESS table, as held by TCRdb, lists in-frame sequences with V and J called but not all clones. Of the missing ones, under half trace to an unresolved V gene in checked studies; the others have no known cause. Counted in this sample were around 100,000 clones; 93% of them appeared once. Jointly, the top ten make up around 4.7% of the sample. Per the publication, the time point label means: baseline before first vaccination. Here the sequenced sample was peripheral blood, taken on day 0 of AZD1222 vaccination. Receptor source: an adult in good health.

V and J are TRBV27 and TRBJ1-2; 10 bases agree with TRBD1. J gave up 0 bases and V 5 bases, and 18 bases lay outside the gene matches. Germline V lookup: CDR1 MNHEY, CDR2 SMNVEV (reference sequence). The CDR3 loop spans 20 amino acids. CDR3 protein: CASSLHTVTGGETSNYGYTF. The CDR3 bases are TGTGCCAGCAGTCTACACACCGTGACAGGGGGCGAGACGTCTAACTATGGCTACACCTTC.

This sequence joins TRBV15 and TRBJ2-7; D tentatively reads TRBD1 or TRBD2 (5 bases each). The CDR3 runs 16 residues. V was shortened by 1 base and J by 4 bases, with 17 bases between the two germline ends. Germline V gives CDR1 LNHNV, CDR2 YYDKDF (reference sequence). CDR3: CATSRGASGRQYEQYF. The DNA of the CDR3 is TGTGCCACCAGCAGAGGTGCCTCGGGGCGGCAGTACGAGCAGTACTTC.

The chain recombines TRBV29-1 with TRBJ1-3; D unclear. From germline, CDR1 is SQVTM and CDR2 ANQGSEA. The CDR3 is 15 amino acids. The V gene lost 4 bases and the J gene lost 3 bases, with 16 bases spanning the gap. The CDR3 nucleotides read TGCAGCGTTGCGTTTGGGATCGGTAGTGGAAACACCATATATTTT. Protein sequence: CSVAFGIGSGNTIYF.

The CDR3: CASSLRIAGELFF. The CDR3 region has the DNA TGTGCCAGCAGCTTGCGCATAGCCGGGGAGCTGTTTTTT. This chain uses TRBV5-4 with TRBJ2-2; the D is unclear. Germline CDR1 SGHNT, CDR2 YYREEE (reference sequence). This CDR3 is built from 13 residues. Trimming left V 1 base short and J 6 bases short, with 7 bases between.

In this sample, this clone turned up once. This chain uses TRBV2 with TRBJ2-7; 10 positions match TRBD2. There are 15 residues in the CDR3. The J segment lost 6 bases and the V segment lost 7 bases, leaving 12 bases of the junction unmatched. Looked up from germline, CDR1 is SNHLY and CDR2 is FYNNEI. DNA of the CDR3: TGTGCCAGCAAGGGAGCTAGCGGGAGTGCATTCGAGCAGTACTTC. Protein product: CASKGASGSAFEQYF.

This chain joins TRBV3-1 (or the pseudogene TRBV3-2) and TRBJ2-5, with D perhaps matching TRBD1 (7 bases). Trimming shortened V by 4 bases and J by 5 bases, and 26 bases separated the two germline ends. The CDR3 is 18 amino acids. Germline CDR1 reads LGHDT; CDR2 reads YNNKEL (reference sequence). The CDR3 loop is CASSPIQGGAGGSETQYF. CDR3 DNA: TGTGCCAGCAGCCCTATCCAGGGGGGAGCAGGAGGATCGGAGACCCAGTACTTC.

The chain is built from TRBV6-5 and TRBJ2-1, with 7 bases lining up with TRBD1. The CDR3 is made up of 15 amino acids. CDR1 and CDR2 from the germline V gene are MNHEY and SVGAGI. Losses at the gene ends were 6 bases for V and 7 bases for J; bases not matched to a gene: 12. CDR3 sequence reads: CASRVRDRGWNEQFF. The CDR3 DNA follows: TGTGCCAGCAGGGTCCGGGACAGAGGCTGGAATGAGCAGTTCTTC.